One T cell receptor (beta chain) is described in this entry. The data derive from a study of T cell responses to AZD1222 COVID-19 vaccine. Using immunoSEQ multiplex PCR, the repertoire was profiled, and TCRdb retains in-frame clones only, with some absent. The sample includes approximately 180,000 clones, almost 95% of them seen just once. The CDR3 is made up of 13 amino acids. Trimming cost V 6 bases and J 3 bases, with 10 bases left between them. Germline CDR1 WNHNN, CDR2 SYGVQD (reference sequence). The chain uses TRBV10-1 and TRBJ2-3; maybe TRBD2 (5 bases). The TCR sequence derives from an adult in good health. Sequences were derived from peripheral blood, sampled on day 0 of AZD1222 vaccination. The CDR3 loop is CASRASPTDTQYF. CDR3 coding DNA: TGCGCCAGCAGGGCTAGCCCTACAGATACGCAGTATTTT.